The 18 T cell receptor beta chains below were found in one sample sequenced in a study of human T cells and chemical hapten exposure. Time point specified: patch test 2, 6 weeks after DPC sensitization. Treatment indicated: therapeutic diphenylcyclopropenone sensitization with weekly scalp DPC. TCRdb reprocessed the RACE reads via MiXCR and lists one record per CDR3 protein. Among approximately 120,000 distinct CDR3 sequences, less than 10% were seen once, and the ten largest hold 2.5% to 3.5%. The sequenced sample was whole blood, obtained in connection with sensitization to the hapten diphenylcyclopropenone (DPC). These receptors were obtained from a woman in her 40s with alopecia areata. Some clones in this sample may be carry-over from other donors' samples.

The sample holds many counts of this clonotype. This rearrangement joins TRBV6-5 to TRBJ1-2; tentative D call: TRBD1 (6 bases). Trimming left V 7 bases short and J 1 base short, with 22 bases between. Germline-derived CDR1 and CDR2 are MNHEY and SVGAGI. This CDR3 region has 17 residues. The chain's CDR3 is CASTQFAGGAGNYGYTF. The CDR3 nucleotides read TGTGCCAGCACTCAATTCGCGGGGGGCGCGGGTAACTATGGCTACACCTTC.

This chain links TRBV29-1 with TRBJ2-5; D perhaps matches TRBD2 (5 bases). The CDR3 has 13 residues. From germline, CDR1 is SQVTM and CDR2 ANQGSEA. Trimming removed 7 bases at V and 4 bases at J, with 16 bases between. CDR3 DNA: TGCAGCGCGAGGGTGGCCCGCCCAGAGACCCAGTACTTC. It codes for CSARVARPETQYF.

This clonotype was counted a few times. This chain joins TRBV27 and TRBJ1-1; no clear D gene. This CDR3 spans 14 amino acids. V gave up 4 bases and J gave up 0 bases, with 9 bases separating them. Per the germline V gene, CDR1 is MNHEY and CDR2 is SMNVEV (reference sequence). The CDR3 DNA follows: TGTGCCAGCAGTTATAAGGCCCTGAACACTGAAGCTTTCTTT. Protein: CASSYKALNTEAFF.

This clonotype was seen at least ten times. V usage is TRBV30 and J usage is TRBJ2-3; 7 positions match TRBD2. Germline V gene sequence: CDR1 GTSNPN, CDR2 SVGIG (reference sequence). Trimming took 5 bases from V and 3 from J; bases not matched to a gene: 8. CDR3 size: 14 residues. DNA for the CDR3: TGTGCCTGGGACGGACACGGGGGGACAGATACGCAGTATTTT. Its translation: CAWDGHGGTDTQYF. Full variable domain (outside the CDR3, taken from reference TRBV30 and TRBJ2-3): SQTIHQWPATLVQPVGSPLSLECTVEGTSNPNLYWYRQAAGRGLQLLFYSVGIGQISSEVPQNLSASRPQDRQFILSSKKLLLSDSGFYLCAWDGHGGTDTQYFGPGTRLTVL.

This clonotype was detected ten times or more. The V and J genes are TRBV20-1 and TRBJ1-4, with D unclear. V dropped 2 bases and J dropped 0 bases, with 4 bases sitting between them. Germline lookup yields CDR1 DFQATT and CDR2 SNEGSKA (reference sequence). The CDR3 runs 13 residues. The CDR3 loop is CSARSATNEKLFF. The DNA of the CDR3 is TGCAGTGCTAGAAGTGCAACTAATGAAAAACTGTTTTTT.

The chain recombines TRBV28 with TRBJ1-6; TRBD1 aligns across 7 bases. CDR3 length: 16 amino acids. Trimming at V came to 4 bases and at J to 9 bases, leaving 12 bases not matched to a gene. Germline assignment: CDR1 MDHEN and CDR2 SYDVKM. CDR3 coding DNA: TGTGCCAGCAGTTCACCGACAGGGACTAGGGGTTCACCCCTCCACTTT. It is translated as CASSSPTGTRGSPLHF. The full variable domain, rest sourced from reference TRBV28 and TRBJ1-6, is DVKVTQSSRYLVKRTGEKVFLECVQDMDHENMFWYRQDPGLGLRLIYFSYDVKMKEKGDIPEGYSVSREKKERFSLILESASTNQTSMYLCASSSPTGTRGSPLHFGNGTRLTVT.

This clonotype was seen at least ten times. The chain has TRBV30 and TRBJ1-4; D call uncertain. Per the germline V gene, CDR1 is GTSNPN and CDR2 is SVGIG (reference sequence). There are 15 residues in the CDR3. V shed 0 bases and J shed 2 bases, with 10 bases lying between them. The CDR3 coding sequence is TGTGCCTGGAGTGTACTTCTCAGTACTAATGAAAAACTGTTTTTT. This gives the protein CAWSVLLSTNEKLFF.

CDR3 DNA: TGTGCCAGCACCCGAGGGGGGGAGTCTAATGAGCAGTTCTTC. Its translation is CASTRGGESNEQFF. The chain carries TRBV6-5 and TRBJ2-1; the D gene is possibly TRBD2 (7 bases). Germline CDR1 is MNHEY and CDR2 is SVGAGI. The CDR3 extends over 14 amino acids. The V end lost 7 bases, the J end lost 7 bases, and 17 bases lay between the germline ends.

This chain uses TRBV25-1 with TRBJ2-1; 7 bases are shared with TRBD2. The germline gives CDR1 MGHDK, CDR2 SYGVNS. The CDR3 totals 16 residues. V was pared by 1 base and J by 2 bases, with 5 bases of the junction left unmatched. CDR3 sequence reads: CASSELGGSTYNEQFF. CDR3 DNA: TGTGCCAGCAGTGAATTGGGGGGGTCTACCTACAATGAGCAGTTCTTC. The variable domain in full, with the rest retrieved from reference TRBV25-1 and TRBJ2-1, is EADIYQTPRYLVIGTGKKITLECSQTMGHDKMYWYQQDPGMELHLIHYSYGVNSTEKGDLSSESTVSRIRTEHFPLTLESARPSHTSQYLCASSELGGSTYNEQFFGPGTRLTVL.

This clonotype was seen repeatedly, ten times or more. The chain uses TRBV5-1 and TRBJ1-2, with a weak D call TRBD1 (5 bases). The CDR3 runs 13 residues. Germline V gene lookup returns CDR1 SGHRS and CDR2 YFSETQ. V lost 1 base to trimming and J lost 8 bases, with 12 bases between them. The CDR3 spells CASSLQGISGYTF. In nucleotides, the CDR3 is TGCGCCAGCAGCTTGCAGGGCATCAGCGGCTACACCTTC.

The chain has TRBV9 and TRBJ2-3, with D possibly TRBD2 on 5 matching bases. V lost 0 bases and J lost 0, with 11 bases in between. The CDR3 spans 16 residues. Germline values: CDR1 SGDLS, CDR2 YYNGEE. DNA of the CDR3: TGTGCCAGCAGCGTAGCTATCGAGCGGAGCACAGATACGCAGTATTTT. Translating it yields CASSVAIERSTDTQYF.

V usage is TRBV6-1 and J usage is TRBJ2-4; tentative D call: TRBD1 (5 bases). The CDR3 runs 12 residues. The V end lost 7 bases, the J end lost 7 bases, and 11 bases lay between the germline ends. Germline lookup yields CDR1 MNHNS and CDR2 SASEGT. The CDR3 DNA follows: TGTGCCAGCACCCAGGGTGTCAACATTCAGTACTTC. Its protein is CASTQGVNIQYF.

This chain uses TRBV28 with TRBJ2-3; 10 bases fit TRBD2. The germline gives CDR1 MDHEN, CDR2 SYDVKM. The CDR3 contains 16 residues. Unmatched junction bases numbered 9, after V lost 5 bases and J lost 4 bases. The CDR3 loop is CASSTPAGGLADTQYF. As DNA, the CDR3 is TGTGCCAGCAGTACCCCAGCGGGGGGGCTCGCAGATACGCAGTATTTT.

The gene calls are TRBV13 and TRBJ2-3; tentatively, D is TRBD1 (6 bases). Per the germline V gene, CDR1 is PRHDT and CDR2 is FYEKMQ (reference sequence). The V gene lost 4 bases and the J gene lost 3 bases, with 14 bases spanning the gap. The CDR3 is made up of 15 amino acids. The chain's CDR3 is CASSWIQGPTDTQYF. Here the CDR3 DNA reads TGTGCCAGCAGCTGGATACAGGGACCTACAGATACGCAGTATTTT.

This clonotype was detected ten times or more. The chain joins TRBV7-9 to TRBJ1-1; D unclear. This CDR3 contains 16 residues. CDR1 SEHNR and CDR2 FQNEAQ come from the germline V gene (reference sequence). V gave up 5 bases and J gave up 0 bases, with 16 bases separating them. The CDR3 nucleotides are TGTGCCAGCAGCCGGGAGTTCGGCAGTATGAACACTGAAGCTTTCTTT. It codes for CASSREFGSMNTEAFF.

This clonotype showed up just a few times. The chain has TRBV7-6 and TRBJ1-1, with TRBD1 identical over 7 bases. Per the germline V gene, CDR1 is SGHVS and CDR2 is FNYEAQ. The CDR3 is made up of 15 amino acids. The V and J ends lost 5 bases and 3 bases, in that order; junction bases with no gene match: 9. The CDR3 region has the DNA TGTGCCAGCAGCCTGGGACAGCCTCCTTACACTGAAGCTTTCTTT. Encoded protein: CASSLGQPPYTEAFF.

The table lists this clonotype with a few counts. The genes are TRBV5-1 and TRBJ1-2, with TRBD1 matching over 7 bases. V shed 10 bases, J shed 7 bases, and the junction held 13 bases outside the gene matches. Germline values: CDR1 SGHRS, CDR2 YFSETQ. The CDR3 sequence is 13 residues long. DNA for the CDR3: TGCGCCGATCCAGGGGGTAGAGGAGGTGGCTACACCTTC. Encoded protein: CADPGGRGGGYTF.

This clonotype was recorded at least ten times. The chain recombines TRBV21-1 with TRBJ2-1; TRBD1 is taken as the D call from the table, unchecked against the DNA. TRBV21-1 is recorded as a pseudogene. This CDR3 comprises 16 residues. CDR3 residues: CASSKSPREIGNEQFF. CDR3 nucleotides: TGTGCCAGCAGCAAGAGCCCCAGGGAGATAGGCAATGAGCAGTTCTTC.